A single TCR beta chain is shown here with its context. This clone appeared a few times. What this receptor recognizes is not known. No much larger clonotype is one base removed from it; base qualities were not supplied. This specimen comes from a study of beta chain features in type 1 diabetes (dated by TCRdb to 2017 to 2018). For the wider study: Mean age, gender distribution, total cell number and subset yield were not different between patients and healthy donors. Across all samples, around 99 million sorted cells were examined, and cell number per subset correlated strongly with RNA yield. In the study, recently diagnosed type 1 diabetes patients and matched healthy donors were compared on the TCRB repertoires of their sorted circulating CD4+ T cell subsets. Whereas all 30 or so donors provided naive and central memory subsets, regulatory and stem cell-like memory subsets were isolated from just 8 patients and about 8 healthy donors.

General study outcomes and caveats: Because the HLA sub-analyses included only small numbers of individuals, any influence of HLA type on TCRB rearrangement was left unresolved. A moderate but significant shortening of TCRB CDR3 length was observed in type 1 diabetes patients in all four CD4+ subsets. PCR might favor shorter templates, but patient and control samples were amplified and corrected together, so any skew would affect both groups equally. At VDJ recombination sites, type 1 diabetes patients had fewer insertions and more deleted nucleotides, which implies abnormalities in thymic rearrangement. Because cDNA was sequenced instead of genomic DNA, highly expressing activated cells could be over-represented, though the groups showed no difference in activation or CD3 levels. Naive, central memory and regulatory TCRB repertoires appeared to be more similar among patients than among healthy donors.

From each donor, a single peripheral blood sample of 100 to 150 mL on average was drawn into heparinised tubes. Using a panel that included CD45RO, CCR7, CD25, CD127, CD95 and CD27, naive, central memory, regulatory and stem cell-like memory CD4+ T cells were sorted on a BD FACSAria II. All sorted populations exceeded 95% purity. Right away, PBMCs were isolated by Lymphoprep density gradient centrifugation and were stained directly, with no culture step. Samples were stained and sorted in pairs, with one healthy donor and one patient per experiment, so that batch effects were minimized. The entire amount of isolated RNA was reverse transcribed using the High Capacity cDNA Reverse Transcription Kit, so the sequenced TCRB transcripts were expressed ones. Deep immunoSEQ sequencing was performed on naive, central memory and regulatory T cell samples, with an average of around 3.5 million total reads per sample. Sorted cells were lysed in RLT buffer, and RNA was extracted using DNase-treated RNeasy Micro or Mini kits according to cell number. To prevent cross-contamination, every cell subset was processed on its own, while patient and healthy donor samples were processed together. The immunoSEQ multiplex PCR was used to amplify TCRB sequences from cDNA, generating 87-bp fragments that spanned the CDR3 region. The amplicons were sequenced using the Illumina HiSeq platform. In the source study's methods: PCR bias was corrected computationally using synthetic template baselines, and reads within Hamming distance 2 were collapsed, with unmergeable singletons discarded. By aligning reads against IMGT, V, D and J genes, CDR3 length, and insertions or deletions at six rearrangement sites were assigned. Within each subset, clonotype counts were normalized to sorted cell number, after which true diversity and Gini coefficients were computed with the tcR R package. Repertoire sharing was quantified using the overlap coefficient calculated on TCRB nucleotide sequences. TCRdb stores this immuneACCESS table with in-frame sequences only. Part of the clones is absent; in the studies checked, under half of the shortfall reflects unresolved V genes, and no reason is known for the rest. V and J calls and clone size come straight from that table; D and trimming were deduced from the DNA. Here the sample has 95,000 to 150,000 clones; roughly a sixth occur a single time. 2% to 3% of the sample lies in the top ten.

The germline V gene yields SGHTA for CDR1 and FQGNSA for CDR2. The CDR3 spans 15 residues, from the cysteine through the phenylalanine. CDR3 DNA only is kept here, 45 bases in frame from base 1. Trimming takes 1 base from V and 9 bases from J, and the germline ends sit 18 bases apart. The V and J genes are TRBV7-2 and TRBJ2-5; the D gene is perhaps TRBD1, on 6 matching bases. Sample: central memory CD4+ T cells from blood. The sequence derives from a man aged 18 to 30 with type 1 diabetes. In nucleotide form, the sequence is TGTGCCAGCAGCTTAGTGGGGGCCGGTCAAGCGGCCCAGTACTTC. Its protein is CASSLVGAGQAAQYF.